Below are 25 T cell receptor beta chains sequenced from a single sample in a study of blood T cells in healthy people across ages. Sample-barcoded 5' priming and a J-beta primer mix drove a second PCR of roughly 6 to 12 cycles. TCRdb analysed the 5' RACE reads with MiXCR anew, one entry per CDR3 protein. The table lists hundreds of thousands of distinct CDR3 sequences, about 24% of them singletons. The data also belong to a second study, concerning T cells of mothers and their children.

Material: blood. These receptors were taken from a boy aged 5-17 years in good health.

The CDR3 region has the DNA TGTGCCAGCAGTTTTGTTGCGGGAGCTGGGGCAGATACGCAGTATTTT. Amino acid sequence: CASSFVAGAGADTQYF. J is TRBJ2-3 and V is TRBV28; 7 nucleotides align to TRBD2. The CDR3 spans 16 residues. Germline CDR1 and CDR2: MDHEN and SYDVKM. Trimming took 3 bases from V and 4 from J; bases not matched to a gene: 10.

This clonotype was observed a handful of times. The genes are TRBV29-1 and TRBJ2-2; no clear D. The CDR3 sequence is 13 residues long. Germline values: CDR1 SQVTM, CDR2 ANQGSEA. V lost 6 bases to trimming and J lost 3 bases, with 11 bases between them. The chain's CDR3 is CSVVQYDTGELFF. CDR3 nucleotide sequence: TGCAGCGTCGTCCAGTACGACACCGGGGAGCTGTTTTTT.

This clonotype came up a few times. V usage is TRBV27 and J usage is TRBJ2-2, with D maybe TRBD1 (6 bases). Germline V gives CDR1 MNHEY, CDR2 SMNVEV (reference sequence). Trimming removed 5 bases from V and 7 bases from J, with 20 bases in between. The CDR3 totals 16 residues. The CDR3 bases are TGTGCCAGCAGTCCAACAGGGTCCTTTCGTCGCGGGGAGCTGTTTTTT. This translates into CASSPTGSFRRGELFF.

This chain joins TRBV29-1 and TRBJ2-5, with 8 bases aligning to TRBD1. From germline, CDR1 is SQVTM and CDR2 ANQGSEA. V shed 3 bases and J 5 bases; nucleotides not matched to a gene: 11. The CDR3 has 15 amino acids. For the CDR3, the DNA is TGCAGCGTTGAGTTTCTCCCGGACAGGGACGAGACCCAGTACTTC. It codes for CSVEFLPDRDETQYF.

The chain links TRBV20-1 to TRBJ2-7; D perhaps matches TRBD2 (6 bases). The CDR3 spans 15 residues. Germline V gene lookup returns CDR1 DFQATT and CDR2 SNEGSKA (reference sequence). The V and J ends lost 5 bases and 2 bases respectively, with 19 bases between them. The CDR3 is CSASSGTPKTYEQYF. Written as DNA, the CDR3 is TGCAGTGCTTCCTCCGGGACTCCCAAGACCTACGAGCAGTACTTC.

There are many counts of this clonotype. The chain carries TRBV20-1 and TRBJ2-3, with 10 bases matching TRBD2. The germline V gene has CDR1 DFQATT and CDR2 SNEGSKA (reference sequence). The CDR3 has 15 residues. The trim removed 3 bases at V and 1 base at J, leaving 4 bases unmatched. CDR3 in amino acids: CSARGAGGGTDTQYF. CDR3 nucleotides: TGCAGTGCTAGGGGAGCGGGGGGGGGCACAGATACGCAGTATTTT.

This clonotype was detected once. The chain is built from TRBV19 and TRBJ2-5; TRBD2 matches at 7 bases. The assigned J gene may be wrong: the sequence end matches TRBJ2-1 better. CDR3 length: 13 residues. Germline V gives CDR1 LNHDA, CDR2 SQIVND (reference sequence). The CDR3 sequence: CASSMGPSGEQFF. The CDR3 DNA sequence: TGTGCCAGTAGTATGGGGCCTAGCGGTGAGCAGTTCTTC.

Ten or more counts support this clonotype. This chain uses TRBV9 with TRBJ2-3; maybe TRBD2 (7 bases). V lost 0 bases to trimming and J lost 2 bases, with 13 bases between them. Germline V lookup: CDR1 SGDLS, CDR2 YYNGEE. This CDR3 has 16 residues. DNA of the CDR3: TGTGCCAGCAGCGTAGATCGGGGGGCGGCCACAGATACGCAGTATTTT. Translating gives CASSVDRGAATDTQYF.

The CDR3 is CASSPAYQETQYF. As DNA, the CDR3 is TGCGCCAGCAGCCCGGCGTACCAAGAGACCCAGTACTTC. This rearrangement joins TRBV5-1 to TRBJ2-5, with no clear D. The CDR3 is made up of 13 amino acids. Trimming removed 4 bases from V and 0 bases from J, with 7 bases in between. Germline lookup yields CDR1 SGHRS and CDR2 YFSETQ.

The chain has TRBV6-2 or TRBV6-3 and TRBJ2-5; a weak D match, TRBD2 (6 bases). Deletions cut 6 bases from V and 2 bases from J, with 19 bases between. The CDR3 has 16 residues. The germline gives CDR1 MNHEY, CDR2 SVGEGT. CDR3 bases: TGTGCCAGCAGAGTCCCCTATGGGACTGAGCAAGAGACCCAGTACTTC. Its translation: CASRVPYGTEQETQYF.

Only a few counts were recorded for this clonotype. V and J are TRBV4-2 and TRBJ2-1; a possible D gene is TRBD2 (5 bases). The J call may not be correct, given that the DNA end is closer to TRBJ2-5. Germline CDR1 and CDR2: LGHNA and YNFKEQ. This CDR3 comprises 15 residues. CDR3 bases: TGTGCCAGCAGGCCCGGTGGGAGAGGTTGGGAGACCCAGTACTTC. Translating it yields CASRPGGRGWETQYF.

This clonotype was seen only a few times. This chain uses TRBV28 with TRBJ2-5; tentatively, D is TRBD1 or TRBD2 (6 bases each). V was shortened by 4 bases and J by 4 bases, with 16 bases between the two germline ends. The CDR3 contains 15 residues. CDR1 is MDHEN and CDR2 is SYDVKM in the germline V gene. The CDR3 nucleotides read TGTGCCAGCAGTTCAGTCAGGGGACTCGTAGAGACCCAGTACTTC. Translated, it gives CASSSVRGLVETQYF.

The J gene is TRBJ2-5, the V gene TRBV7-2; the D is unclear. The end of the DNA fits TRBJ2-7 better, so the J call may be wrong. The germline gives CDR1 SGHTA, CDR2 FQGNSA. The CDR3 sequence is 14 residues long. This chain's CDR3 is CASSPRGAAYEQYF. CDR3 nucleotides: TGTGCCAGCAGCCCAAGAGGTGCCGCCTACGAGCAGTACTTC.

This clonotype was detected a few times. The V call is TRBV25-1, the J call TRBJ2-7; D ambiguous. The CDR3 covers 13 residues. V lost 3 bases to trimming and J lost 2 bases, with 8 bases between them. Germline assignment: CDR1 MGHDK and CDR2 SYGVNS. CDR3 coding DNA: TGTGCCAGCAGTGACCAAAGCCCCTACGAGCAGTACTTC. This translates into CASSDQSPYEQYF.

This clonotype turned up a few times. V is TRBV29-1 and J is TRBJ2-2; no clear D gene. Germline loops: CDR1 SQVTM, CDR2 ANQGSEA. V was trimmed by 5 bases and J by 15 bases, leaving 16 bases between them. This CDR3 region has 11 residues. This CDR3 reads CSVPLPDGVFF. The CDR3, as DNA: TGCAGCGTTCCCCTCCCAGACGGCGTGTTTTTT.

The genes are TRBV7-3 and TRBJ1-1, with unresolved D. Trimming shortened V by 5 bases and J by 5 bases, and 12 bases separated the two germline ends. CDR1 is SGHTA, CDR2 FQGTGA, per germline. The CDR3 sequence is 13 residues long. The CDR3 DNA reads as TGTGCCAGCAGCACCGGGTTTGGGACTGAAGCTTTCTTT. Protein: CASSTGFGTEAFF.

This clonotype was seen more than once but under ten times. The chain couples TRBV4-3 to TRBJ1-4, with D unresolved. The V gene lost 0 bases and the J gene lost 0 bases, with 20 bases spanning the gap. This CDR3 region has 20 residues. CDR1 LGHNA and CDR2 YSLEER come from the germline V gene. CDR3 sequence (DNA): TGCGCCAGCAGCCAAGATAGGACCCGGTGGACTCTTGCAACTAATGAAAAACTGTTTTTT. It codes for CASSQDRTRWTLATNEKLFF.

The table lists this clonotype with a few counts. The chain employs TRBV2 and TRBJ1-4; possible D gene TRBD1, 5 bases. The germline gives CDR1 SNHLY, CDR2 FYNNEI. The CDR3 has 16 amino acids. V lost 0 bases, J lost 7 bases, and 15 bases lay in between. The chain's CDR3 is CASSEAEPGTGEKLFF. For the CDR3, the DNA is TGTGCCAGCAGTGAAGCGGAACCGGGGACCGGTGAAAAACTGTTTTTT.

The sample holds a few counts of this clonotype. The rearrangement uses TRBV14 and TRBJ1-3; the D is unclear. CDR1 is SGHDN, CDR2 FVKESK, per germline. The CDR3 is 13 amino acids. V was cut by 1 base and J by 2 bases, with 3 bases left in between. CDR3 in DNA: TGTGCCAGCAGCCAAGTAGCTGGAAACACCATATATTTT. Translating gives CASSQVAGNTIYF.

The CDR3 coding sequence is TGTGCCAGCTTACGTACGGACTCCTTATCCTACGAGCAGTACTTC. It is translated as CASLRTDSLSYEQYF. The V and J genes are TRBV7-8 and TRBJ2-7, with TRBD2 as a possible D gene (5 bases). This CDR3 is built from 15 residues. Germline assignment: CDR1 SGHVS and CDR2 FQNEAQ. Trimming removed 8 bases from V and 1 base from J, with 18 bases in between.

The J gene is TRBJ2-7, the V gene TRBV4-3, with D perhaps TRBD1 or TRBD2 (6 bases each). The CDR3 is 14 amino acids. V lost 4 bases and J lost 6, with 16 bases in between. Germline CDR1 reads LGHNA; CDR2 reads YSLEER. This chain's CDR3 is CASSPNHSGAEQYF. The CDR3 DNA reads TGCGCCAGCAGCCCCAACCATTCGGGGGCCGAGCAGTACTTC.

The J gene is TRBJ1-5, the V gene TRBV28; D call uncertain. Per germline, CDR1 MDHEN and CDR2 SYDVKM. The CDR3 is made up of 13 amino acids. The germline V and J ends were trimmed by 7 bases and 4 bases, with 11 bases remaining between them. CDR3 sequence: CASTIHGNQPQHF. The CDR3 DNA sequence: TGTGCCAGCACCATTCACGGTAATCAGCCCCAGCATTTT.

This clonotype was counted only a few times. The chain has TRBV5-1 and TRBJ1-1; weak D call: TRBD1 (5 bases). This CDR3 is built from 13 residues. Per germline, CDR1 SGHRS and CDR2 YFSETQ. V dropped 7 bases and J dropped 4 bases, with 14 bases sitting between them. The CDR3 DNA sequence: TGCGCCAGCCAGGGAGATGCGGGCACTGAAGCTTTCTTT. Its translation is CASQGDAGTEAFF.

CDR3 DNA: TGCAGTGCTAGAGACGTGGGCGGGGGGCTAGAGACCCAGTACTTC. This translates into CSARDVGGGLETQYF. The chain recombines TRBV20-1 with TRBJ2-5; 8 bases align to TRBD2. Trimming at V came to 0 bases and at J to 4 bases, leaving 7 bases not matched to a gene. The CDR3 has 15 residues. Per the germline V gene, CDR1 is DFQATT and CDR2 is SNEGSKA (reference sequence).

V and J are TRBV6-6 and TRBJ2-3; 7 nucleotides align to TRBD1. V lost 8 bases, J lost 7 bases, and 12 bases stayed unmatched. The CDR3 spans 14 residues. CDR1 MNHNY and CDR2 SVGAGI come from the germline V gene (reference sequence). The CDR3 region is CASWGEGAWNTQYF. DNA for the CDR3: TGTGCCAGCTGGGGTGAGGGGGCGTGGAATACGCAGTATTTT.